This T cell receptor beta chain comes out of a study of vaccination effects on CD4 cells after COVID-19. Overall study: Post-vaccine specimens arrived a median 72 days past the second dose.

ViraFEST assay sequencing came after antigen-specific CD4+ T cells were expanded with viral peptide pools. Having been cultured for roughly 10 days, the cells underwent CD4+ T cell isolation. Participants were vaccinated with two doses of either the BNT162b2 or mRNA-1273 vaccine. The vaccine recipients had no prior SARS-CoV-2 infection, with negative nucleocapsid antibodies. From germline, CDR1 is SGHKS and CDR2 YYEKEE (reference sequence). Trimming cost V 0 bases and J 5 bases, with 11 bases left between them. The CDR3 covers 14 residues. Remarks on this clone: What it binds is unknown.

Method: immunoSEQ multiplex PCR; TCRdb's copy keeps in-frame clones and lacks some. This table holds tens of thousands of clones, about 76% found once. The sequencing used CD4+ T cells from PBMCs cultured with HCoV-OC43 spike peptides, collected after COVID-19 vaccination. Stated subset: HCoV-OC43 spike overlapping peptide pool stimulation. The V gene is TRBV5-5, the J gene TRBJ2-5, with D unresolved. The clonotype originates from a human donor who received a COVID-19 vaccine. CDR3 residues: CASSLEVEGETQYF. CDR3 DNA: TGTGCCAGCAGCTTGGAGGTAGAAGGGGAGACCCAGTACTTC.